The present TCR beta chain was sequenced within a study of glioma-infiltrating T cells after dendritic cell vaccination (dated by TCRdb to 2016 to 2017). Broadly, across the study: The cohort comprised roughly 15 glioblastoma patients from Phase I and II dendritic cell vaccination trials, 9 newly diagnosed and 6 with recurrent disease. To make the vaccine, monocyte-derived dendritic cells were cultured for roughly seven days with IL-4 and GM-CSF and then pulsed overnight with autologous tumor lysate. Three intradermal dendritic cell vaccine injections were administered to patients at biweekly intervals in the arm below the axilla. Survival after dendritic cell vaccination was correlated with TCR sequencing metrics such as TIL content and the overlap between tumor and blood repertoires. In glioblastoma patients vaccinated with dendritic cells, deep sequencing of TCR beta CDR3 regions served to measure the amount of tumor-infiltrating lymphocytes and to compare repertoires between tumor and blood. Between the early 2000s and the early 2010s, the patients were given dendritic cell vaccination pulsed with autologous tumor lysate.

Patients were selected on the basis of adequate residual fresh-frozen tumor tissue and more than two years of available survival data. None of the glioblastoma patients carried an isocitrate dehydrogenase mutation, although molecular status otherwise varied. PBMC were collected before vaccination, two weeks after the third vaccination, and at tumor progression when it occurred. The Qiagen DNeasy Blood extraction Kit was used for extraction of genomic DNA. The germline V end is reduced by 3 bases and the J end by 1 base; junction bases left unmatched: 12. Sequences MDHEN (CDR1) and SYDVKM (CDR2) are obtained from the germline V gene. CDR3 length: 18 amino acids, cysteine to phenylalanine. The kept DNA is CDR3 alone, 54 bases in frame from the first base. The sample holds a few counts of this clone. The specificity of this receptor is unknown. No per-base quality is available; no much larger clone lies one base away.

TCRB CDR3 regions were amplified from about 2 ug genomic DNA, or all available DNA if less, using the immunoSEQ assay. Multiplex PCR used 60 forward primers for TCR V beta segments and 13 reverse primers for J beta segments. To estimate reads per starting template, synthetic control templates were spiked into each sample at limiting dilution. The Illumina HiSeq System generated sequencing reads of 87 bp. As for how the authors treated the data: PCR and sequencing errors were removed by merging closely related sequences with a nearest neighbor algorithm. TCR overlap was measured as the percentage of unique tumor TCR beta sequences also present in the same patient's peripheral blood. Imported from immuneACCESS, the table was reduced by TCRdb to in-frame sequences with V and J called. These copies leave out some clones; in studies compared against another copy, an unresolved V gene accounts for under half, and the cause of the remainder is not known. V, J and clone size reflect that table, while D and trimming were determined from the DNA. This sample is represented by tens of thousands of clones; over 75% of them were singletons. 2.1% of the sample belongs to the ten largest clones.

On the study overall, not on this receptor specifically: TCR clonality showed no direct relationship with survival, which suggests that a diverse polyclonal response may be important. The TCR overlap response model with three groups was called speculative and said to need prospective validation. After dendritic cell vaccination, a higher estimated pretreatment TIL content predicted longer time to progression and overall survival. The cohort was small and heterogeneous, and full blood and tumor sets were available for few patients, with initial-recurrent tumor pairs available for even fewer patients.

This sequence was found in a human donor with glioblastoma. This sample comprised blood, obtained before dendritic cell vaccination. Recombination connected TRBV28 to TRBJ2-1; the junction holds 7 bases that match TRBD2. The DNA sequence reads TGTGCCAGCAGTTTTAGGGGCCCGCGGGAGAGGTCCTACAATGAGCAGTTCTTC. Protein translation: CASSFRGPRERSYNEQFF.